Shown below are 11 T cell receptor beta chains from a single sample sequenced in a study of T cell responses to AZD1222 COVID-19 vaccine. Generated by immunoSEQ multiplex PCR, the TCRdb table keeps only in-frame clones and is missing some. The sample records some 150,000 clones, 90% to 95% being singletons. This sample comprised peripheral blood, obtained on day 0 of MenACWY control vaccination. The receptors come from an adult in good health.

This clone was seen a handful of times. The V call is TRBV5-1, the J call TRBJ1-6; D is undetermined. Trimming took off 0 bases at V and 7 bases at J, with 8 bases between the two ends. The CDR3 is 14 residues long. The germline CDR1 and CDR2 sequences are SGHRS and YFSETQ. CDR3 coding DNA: TGCGCCAGCAGCTTGGTTGGGGAGAATTCACCCCTCCACTTT. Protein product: CASSLVGENSPLHF.

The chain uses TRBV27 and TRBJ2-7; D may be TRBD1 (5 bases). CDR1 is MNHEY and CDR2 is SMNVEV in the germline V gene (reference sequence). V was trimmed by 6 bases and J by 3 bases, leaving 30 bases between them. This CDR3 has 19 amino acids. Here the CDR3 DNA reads TGTGCCAGCAGCCTTTTTCCCAGCGAACCGACAGTTGATGTCTACGAGCAGTACTTC. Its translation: CASSLFPSEPTVDVYEQYF.

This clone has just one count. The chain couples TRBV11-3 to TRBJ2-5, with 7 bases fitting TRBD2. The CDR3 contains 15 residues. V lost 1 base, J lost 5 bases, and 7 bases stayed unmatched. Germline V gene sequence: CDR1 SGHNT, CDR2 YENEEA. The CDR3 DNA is TGTGCCAGCAGCTTAGCGGTGACGGGAGGCGAGACCCAGTACTTC. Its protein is CASSLAVTGGETQYF.

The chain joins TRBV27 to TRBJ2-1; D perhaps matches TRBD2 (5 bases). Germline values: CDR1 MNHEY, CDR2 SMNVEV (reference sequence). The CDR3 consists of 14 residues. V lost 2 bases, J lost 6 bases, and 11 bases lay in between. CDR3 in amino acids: CASSLNNGGNEQFF. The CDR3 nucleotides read TGTGCCAGCAGTTTAAATAACGGAGGCAATGAGCAGTTCTTC.

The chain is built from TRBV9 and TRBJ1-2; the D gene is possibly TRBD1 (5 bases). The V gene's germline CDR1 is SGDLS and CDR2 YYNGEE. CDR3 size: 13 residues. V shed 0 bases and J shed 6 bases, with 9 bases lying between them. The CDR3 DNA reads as TGTGCCAGCAGCGTAGGCAGGGTTGATGGCTACACCTTC. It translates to CASSVGRVDGYTF.

CDR3 in amino acids: CASSLNGPGGTTDTQYF. Written as DNA, the CDR3 is TGTGCCAGCAGCTTAAACGGTCCAGGGGGGACCACAGATACGCAGTATTTT. The rearrangement joins TRBV11-2 to TRBJ2-3; tentative D call: TRBD1 (7 bases). Trimming took 2 bases from V and 2 from J, leaving 17 bases between them. Germline V gene data show CDR1 as SGHAT and CDR2 as FQNNGV. The CDR3 extends over 17 amino acids.

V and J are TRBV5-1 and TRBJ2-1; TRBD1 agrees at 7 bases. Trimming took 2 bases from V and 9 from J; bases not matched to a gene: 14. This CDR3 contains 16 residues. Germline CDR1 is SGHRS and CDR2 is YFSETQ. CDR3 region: CASSFPGQGVFSEQFF. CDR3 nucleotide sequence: TGCGCCAGCAGCTTTCCGGGGCAGGGGGTGTTTAGTGAGCAGTTCTTC.

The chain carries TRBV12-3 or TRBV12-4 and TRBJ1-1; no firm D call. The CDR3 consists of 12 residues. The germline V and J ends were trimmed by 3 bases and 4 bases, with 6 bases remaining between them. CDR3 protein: CASSLGFTEAFF. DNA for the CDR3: TGTGCCAGCAGTTTGGGGTTCACTGAAGCTTTCTTT.

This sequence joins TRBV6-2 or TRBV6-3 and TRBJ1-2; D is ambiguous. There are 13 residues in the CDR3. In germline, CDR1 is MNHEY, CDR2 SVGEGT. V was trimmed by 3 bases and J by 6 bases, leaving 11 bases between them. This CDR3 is CASSYAGPDGYTF. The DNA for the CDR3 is TGTGCCAGCAGTTATGCAGGTCCGGATGGCTACACCTTC.

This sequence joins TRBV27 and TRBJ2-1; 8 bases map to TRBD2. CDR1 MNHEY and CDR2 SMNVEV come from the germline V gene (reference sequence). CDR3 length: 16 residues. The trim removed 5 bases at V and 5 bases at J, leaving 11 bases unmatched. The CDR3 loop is CASSGEREKRHNEQFF. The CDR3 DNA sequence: TGTGCCAGCAGTGGCGAGCGGGAGAAGAGGCACAATGAGCAGTTCTTC.

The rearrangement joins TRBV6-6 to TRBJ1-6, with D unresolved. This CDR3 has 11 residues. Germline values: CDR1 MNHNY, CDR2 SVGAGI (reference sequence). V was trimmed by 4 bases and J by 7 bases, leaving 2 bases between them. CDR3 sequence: CASSSNSPLHF. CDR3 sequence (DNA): TGTGCCAGCAGTTCGAATTCACCCCTCCACTTT.